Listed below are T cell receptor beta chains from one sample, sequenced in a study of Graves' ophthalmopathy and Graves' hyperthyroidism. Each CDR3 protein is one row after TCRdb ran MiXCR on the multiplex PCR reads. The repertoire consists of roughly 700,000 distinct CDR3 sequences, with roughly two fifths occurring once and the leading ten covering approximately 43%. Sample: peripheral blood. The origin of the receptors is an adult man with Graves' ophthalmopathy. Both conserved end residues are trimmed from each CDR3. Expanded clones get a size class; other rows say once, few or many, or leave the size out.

CDR3 protein: ASSLAPGQGHYT; V gene: TRBV7-2; clone size: few
CDR3 protein: ASTRSFSSGNTIY; V gene: TRBV10-2; clone size: .
CDR3 protein: ASSSPGQGTYEQY; V gene: TRBV6-5; clone size: .
CDR3 protein: AWKRTGISGANVLT; V gene: TRBV30; clone size: .
CDR3 protein: SARVQTNYGYT; V gene: TRBV20-1; clone size: few
CDR3 protein: ASSERANEKLF; V gene: TRBV2; clone size: many
CDR3 protein: ASSYAGTSGGQPQH; V gene: TRBV24-1; clone size: few
CDR3 protein: ASAGGGNEKLF; V gene: TRBV10-3; clone size: .
CDR3 protein: ASSLTRQVSGELF; V gene: TRBV7-3; clone size: few
CDR3 protein: ASSVEDSFNTEAF; V gene: TRBV9; clone size: .
CDR3 protein: ASSFRAFSYEQY; V gene: TRBV12-3/TRBV12-4; clone size: .
CDR3 protein: SARVVLSQETQY; V gene: TRBV20-1; clone size: .
CDR3 protein: ASSELGDSYNEQF; V gene: TRBV25-1; clone size: .
CDR3 protein: ASSGTSRSYNSPLH; V gene: TRBV2; clone size: many
CDR3 protein: ASSYRRGANEQY; V gene: TRBV6-5; clone size: few
CDR3 protein: SARDGTGLNYGYT; V gene: TRBV20-1; clone size: few
CDR3 protein: ASSRDRAYENTEAF; V gene: TRBV5-6; clone size: .
CDR3 protein: SARIGTSGIDEQY; V gene: TRBV20-1; clone size: few
CDR3 protein: ASSHTGGRNEKLF; V gene: TRBV19; clone size: many
CDR3 protein: ASSVGPDGELF; V gene: TRBV9; clone size: few
CDR3 protein: ATSDPGTGGPDNVLT; V gene: TRBV24-1; clone size: .
CDR3 protein: ASSPTTGPGELF; V gene: TRBV25-1; clone size: few
CDR3 protein: ASRGQAIVAEAF; V gene: TRBV2; clone size: many
CDR3 protein: ASSLYPTDTIY; V gene: TRBV5-1; clone size: many
CDR3 protein: ASSYSGRNQPQH; V gene: TRBV24-1; clone size: many
CDR3 protein: ASSPTNTGIGGYT; V gene: TRBV7-2; clone size: .
CDR3 protein: ASSLAASFRDSEQY; V gene: TRBV7-9; clone size: many
CDR3 protein: ASSFARTGELF; V gene: TRBV7-9; clone size: many
CDR3 protein: ASSGLPGYT; V gene: TRBV2; clone size: many
CDR3 protein: ASSPPFRINRVNTEAF; V gene: TRBV25-1; clone size: .
CDR3 protein: SGGQANTEAF; V gene: TRBV20-1; clone size: many
CDR3 protein: SALKDTEAF; V gene: TRBV20-1; clone size: .
CDR3 protein: ASSIGGDSPLH; V gene: TRBV9; clone size: .
CDR3 protein: ASRRTGGLETQY; V gene: TRBV25-1; clone size: .
CDR3 protein: ASSLVYSDNEQF; V gene: TRBV11-1; clone size: .
CDR3 protein: ASSPLRGGNKLANTIY; V gene: TRBV9; clone size: .
CDR3 protein: ASSQGGVSPNYGYT; V gene: TRBV11-2; clone size: .
CDR3 protein: VSSETSGSLWETQY; V gene: TRBV2; clone size: .
CDR3 protein: ASSVAGFEETQY; V gene: TRBV9; clone size: few
CDR3 protein: ASSQGQGTSNYEQY; V gene: TRBV5-4; clone size: .
CDR3 protein: SVEVGGYEQY; V gene: TRBV29-1; clone size: many
CDR3 protein: ASSQVPDVSSYEQY; V gene: TRBV4-2; clone size: .
CDR3 protein: ASSSRGTGTEAF; V gene: TRBV2; clone size: many
CDR3 protein: ASSGTGRTGNTIY; V gene: TRBV5-4; clone size: .
CDR3 protein: SPSSRGAYEQY; V gene: TRBV29-1; clone size: .
CDR3 protein: ASSLGEGSSYEQY; V gene: TRBV5-1; clone size: once
CDR3 protein: ASGLGQGISYEQY; V gene: TRBV7-9; clone size: .
CDR3 protein: ASSVDSLYNSPLH; V gene: TRBV9; clone size: many
CDR3 protein: ASITAGTGSTDTQY; V gene: TRBV2; clone size: .
CDR3 protein: ASSSEPGPPGGLLGGSPLH; V gene: TRBV7-9; clone size: .
CDR3 protein: ASSPPGSGGYGYT; V gene: TRBV7-2; clone size: many
CDR3 protein: ASSLVSGGDEQF; V gene: TRBV4-2; clone size: .
CDR3 protein: ASSPDRHTSGNTIY; V gene: TRBV9; clone size: few
CDR3 protein: ASSLTDNGYT; V gene: TRBV6-6; clone size: many
CDR3 protein: ASSIYTEAF; V gene: TRBV2; clone size: many
CDR3 protein: ASSQHAGNVNQPQH; V gene: TRBV4-3; clone size: .
CDR3 protein: ASSQNSGANVLT; V gene: TRBV11-2; clone size: many
CDR3 protein: ATSDAGTGGDYEQY; V gene: TRBV24-1; clone size: many
CDR3 protein: ATSDATGFQETQY; V gene: TRBV24-1; clone size: .